The 10 T cell receptor beta chains in this list originate from one sample, sequenced in a study of blood T cells in healthy people across ages (dated by TCRdb to 2013 to 2016). Library construction relied on 5' RACE. Sequencing took place on an Illumina HiSeq 2500. A second about 6 to 11 cycle PCR used a sample-barcoded 5' primer and a J-beta primer mix. The public reads were quality trimmed at Q25 with fastp and then assembled into clones with MiXCR by TCRdb, keeping productive beta chains. Merged by CDR3 protein, the rows form single entries marked with the most common genes and DNA. This sample lists 850,000 to 1,000,000 distinct CDR3 sequences; just over 50% were detected once. The top ten clonotypes cover around a fifth of the sample. Sequencing used blood. These receptors all stem from a woman in her fifties or sixties in good health.

The chain is built from TRBV27 and TRBJ2-4, with TRBD2 as a possible D gene (5 bases). The tail of the sequence fits TRBJ2-7 better, so the J call may be wrong. The germline CDR1 and CDR2 sequences are MNHEY and SMNVEV (reference sequence). The CDR3 is 15 amino acids. CDR3 amino acids: CASSLQIGGGYEQYF. In DNA form, the CDR3 reads TGTGCCAGCAGTTTACAAATAGGAGGAGGCTACGAGCAGTACTTC.

The chain couples TRBV27 to TRBJ2-1; perhaps TRBD1 as D (5 bases). V gave up 3 bases and J gave up 6 bases, with 12 bases separating them. The CDR3 has 14 residues. The germline CDR1 and CDR2 sequences are MNHEY and SMNVEV (reference sequence). The CDR3 nucleotides read TGTGCCAGCAGTTTTGGGCGACAGTCCAATGAGCAGTTCTTC. Encoded protein: CASSFGRQSNEQFF.

J is TRBJ2-1 and V is TRBV20-1; D might be TRBD1 or TRBD2, each matching 6 bases. The CDR3 length is 19 residues. Trimming pared 2 bases from V and 1 base from J, leaving 24 bases between. Germline lookup yields CDR1 DFQATT and CDR2 SNEGSKA (reference sequence). CDR3 sequence: CSARIRVGGPTQSYNEQFF. CDR3 nucleotides: TGCAGTGCTAGAATACGGGTGGGGGGCCCCACTCAATCCTACAATGAGCAGTTCTTC.

This clonotype showed up just a few times. The V gene is TRBV28, the J gene TRBJ1-4, with D possibly being TRBD1 (6 bases). The germline V gene has CDR1 MDHEN and CDR2 SYDVKM. With 7 bases removed from V and 7 bases from J, the gap between germline ends came to 19 bases. This CDR3 contains 15 residues. CDR3 nucleotide sequence: TGTGCCAGCATGTCCCAGGGGCTGATGAGTGAAAAACTGTTTTTT. It is translated as CASMSQGLMSEKLFF.

This chain connects TRBV7-2 to TRBJ1-2; 10 nucleotides agree with TRBD1. CDR1 SGHTA and CDR2 FQGNSA come from the germline V gene. This CDR3 comprises 14 residues. The V gene end was trimmed by 4 bases and the J gene end by 5 bases; junction bases not matched to a gene: 4. The CDR3 loop reads CASSWRDRGYGYTF. The DNA for the CDR3 is TGTGCCAGCAGCTGGAGGGACAGGGGTTATGGCTACACCTTC.

This clonotype was counted only a few times. J is TRBJ2-7 and V is TRBV7-2; no clear D gene. Germline loops: CDR1 SGHTA, CDR2 FQGNSA. The germline V and J ends were trimmed by 3 bases and 2 bases, with 11 bases remaining between them. CDR3 length: 14 residues. As DNA, the CDR3 is TGTGCCAGCAGCTTCAACGACGGGCCCTACGAGCAGTACTTC. Amino acid sequence: CASSFNDGPYEQYF.

The CDR3 protein is CSARAALAPRSYEQYF. The CDR3 DNA is TGCAGTGCTAGAGCGGCTTTAGCACCGAGGAGTTACGAGCAGTACTTC. The V call is TRBV20-1, the J call TRBJ2-7, with no clear D. This CDR3 spans 16 amino acids. Germline values: CDR1 DFQATT, CDR2 SNEGSKA (reference sequence). The V end was cut by 1 base, the J end by 4 bases, with 20 bases between.

The gene calls are TRBV10-3 and TRBJ2-7, with no clear D. CDR3 length: 12 residues. Trimming removed 2 bases at V and 6 bases at J, with 8 bases between. In germline, CDR1 is ENHRY, CDR2 SYGVKD. In DNA, the CDR3 is TGTGCCATCAGTGAGATCGGTGGCGAGCAGTACTTC. Translated, it gives CAISEIGGEQYF.

This chain uses TRBV12-3 or TRBV12-4 with TRBJ1-5; D is unresolved. The germline V and J ends were trimmed by 2 bases and 5 bases, with 13 bases remaining between them. The CDR3 covers 15 residues. CDR3 DNA: TGTGCCAGCAGTTTAAGTTGGGCACCTCATCAGCCCCAGCATTTT. It encodes CASSLSWAPHQPQHF.

This clonotype turned up a few times. This rearrangement joins TRBV29-1 to TRBJ2-5; D gene uncertain. The J call may be mistaken, given a closer DNA end match to TRBJ2-7. There are 12 residues in the CDR3. CDR1 is SQVTM, CDR2 ANQGSEA, per germline. The CDR3 spells CSVEVASSEQYF. DNA for the CDR3: TGCAGCGTTGAAGTGGCGAGTTCCGAGCAGTACTTC.